The 10 T cell receptor beta chains listed next were all sequenced from one sample in a study of blood T cell repertoires in COVID-19. Sequenced by immunoSEQ multiplex PCR; TCRdb stores in-frame clones only, minus some. This sample yields about 73,000 clones, of which 70% to 85% are seen a single time; around 4.3% belongs to the top ten. The sample taken for sequencing was peripheral blood. These receptor sequences come from a woman aged 60-75 years with acute or convalescent COVID-19.

The CDR3 sequence: CASSGPGLYGYTF. The CDR3 coding sequence is TGTGCCAGCAGCGGCCCGGGACTCTATGGCTACACCTTC. The chain links TRBV9 to TRBJ1-2; D perhaps matches TRBD1 (5 bases). This CDR3 spans 13 amino acids. Trimming took off 3 bases at V and 4 bases at J, with 10 bases between the two ends. Germline V gene sequence: CDR1 SGDLS, CDR2 YYNGEE.

This clone occurred once. The J gene is TRBJ2-2, the V gene TRBV5-1; weak D call: TRBD2 (5 bases). CDR1 is SGHRS and CDR2 is YFSETQ in the germline V gene. Trimming pared 1 base from V and 3 bases from J, leaving 10 bases between. The CDR3 extends over 15 amino acids. CDR3 residues: CASSLWRSDTGELFF. The DNA of the CDR3 is TGCGCCAGCAGCTTGTGGAGGTCGGACACCGGGGAGCTGTTTTTT. The entire variable domain, with the rest obtained from reference TRBV5-1 and TRBJ2-2, is as follows: KAGVTQTPRYLIKTRGQQVTLSCSPISGHRSVSWYQQTPGQGLQFLFEYFSETQRNKGNFPGRFSGRQFSNSRSEMNVSTLELGDSALYLCASSLWRSDTGELFFGEGSRLTVL.

The chain carries TRBV9 and TRBJ2-3, with D maybe TRBD1 (5 bases). The germline V gene has CDR1 SGDLS and CDR2 YYNGEE. Between the trimmed V and J ends, which lost 4 bases and 3 bases, there was a span of 15 bases. This CDR3 is 15 amino acids long. The CDR3 here is CASSSPWGETDTQYF. The CDR3 DNA reads TGTGCCAGCAGCTCCCCCTGGGGCGAGACAGATACGCAGTATTTT.

The J gene is TRBJ2-1, the V gene TRBV30; D may be TRBD2 (7 bases). The germline CDR1 and CDR2 sequences are GTSNPN and SVGIG (reference sequence). The CDR3 contains 12 residues. V dropped 3 bases and J dropped 10 bases, with 13 bases sitting between them. CDR3 sequence (DNA): TGTGCCTGGAGGAGGGGGGGCCTGGAGCAGTTCTTC. Translated, it gives CAWRRGGLEQFF.

This clone came up once. This chain connects TRBV18 to TRBJ1-6; D is ambiguous. The V end was cut by 6 bases, the J end by 5 bases, with 14 bases between. CDR1 and CDR2 (germline): KGHSH, LQKENI. The CDR3 consists of 15 residues. The CDR3 sequence: CASSPGRVDNSPLHF. CDR3 nucleotides: TGTGCCAGCTCCCCCGGTCGCGTAGATAATTCACCCCTCCACTTT.

The chain recombines TRBV28 with TRBJ1-2; 12 positions agree with TRBD1. In germline, CDR1 is MDHEN, CDR2 SYDVKM. The V gene end was trimmed by 6 bases and the J gene end by 8 bases; junction bases not matched to a gene: 7. The CDR3 is 14 residues long. The CDR3 sequence: CASSPGTGGWGYTF. CDR3 nucleotide sequence: TGTGCCAGCAGCCCAGGGACAGGGGGCTGGGGCTACACCTTC.

This chain uses TRBV7-9 with TRBJ2-3; D gene unclear. CDR1 is SEHNR, CDR2 FQNEAQ, per germline (reference sequence). The CDR3 is made up of 11 amino acids. Trimming stripped 3 bases from V and 6 bases from J, with 4 bases between. The CDR3 coding sequence is TGTGCCAGCAGCTTCGGGGATACGCAGTATTTT. Its protein product is CASSFGDTQYF.

A few counts support this clone. The J gene is TRBJ2-7, the V gene TRBV7-2, with 11 positions matching TRBD2. The CDR3 sequence is 16 residues long. V lost 3 bases to trimming and J lost 6 bases; unmatched junction nucleotides: 10. Per the germline V gene, CDR1 is SGHTA and CDR2 is FQGNSA. This CDR3 is CASSFIAGGPGSEQYF. Here the CDR3 DNA reads TGTGCCAGCAGCTTTATAGCGGGAGGGCCAGGGAGCGAGCAGTACTTC.

The J gene is TRBJ1-5, the V gene TRBV6-1; D uncertain. The CDR3 is made up of 18 amino acids. V was trimmed by 1 base and J by 4 bases, leaving 20 bases between them. Germline CDR1 and CDR2: MNHNS and SASEGT. In DNA form, the CDR3 reads TGTGCCAGCAGTGAAGTGGCCGCTTGGGCAGCTCGAAATCAGCCCCAGCATTTT. Protein product: CASSEVAAWAARNQPQHF.

The CDR3 nucleotides read TGTGCCAGTAGTATAGATTGGACGGGAGGGAACCAAGAGACCCAGTACTTC. Translation: CASSIDWTGGNQETQYF. The J gene is TRBJ2-5, the V gene TRBV19; TRBD2 agrees at 8 bases. Germline CDR1 reads LNHDA; CDR2 reads SQIVND (reference sequence). CDR3 length: 17 residues. Unmatched junction bases numbered 6, after V lost 0 bases and J lost 0 bases. The entire variable domain, with the rest obtained from reference TRBV19 and TRBJ2-5, is as follows: DGGITQSPKYLFRKEGQNVTLSCEQNLNHDAMYWYRQDPGQGLRLIYYSQIVNDFQKGDIAEGYSVSREKKESFPLTVTSAQKNPTAFYLCASSIDWTGGNQETQYFGPGTRLLVL.